The clone carrying this T cell receptor beta chain turned up a few times. Its antigen is not known. CDR1 and CDR2 (germline): LNHNV, YYDKDF (reference sequence). With 4 bases removed from V and 4 bases from J, the gap between germline ends came to 15 bases. The length of the CDR3 is 15 residues. All trial patients relapsed after autologous stem cell transplantation. Magnetic depletion of non-target cells from thawed PBMCs yielded purified CD8+ T cells. Relapsed/refractory classical Hodgkin lymphoma patients had complete, partial or progressive responses. Some clones are missing from TCRdb's copy, which holds only in-frame ones; the method was immunoSEQ multiplex PCR. The sample lists 700 to 1,000 clones; around 70% were seen once. The entry originates in a study of PD-1 blockade in classical Hodgkin lymphoma. Looking at the study overall: On a schedule of every 2 weeks, patients received nivolumab 3 mg/kg intravenously. General study findings and limits: Diversity in CD4+ TCRs, unlike that measured in CD8+ TCRs, had risen significantly by C4D1. The study found complete responders had baseline diversity similar to newly diagnosed patients.

Sequences were derived from CD8+ T cells from blood, sampled at baseline. The receptor's source is a human donor with classical Hodgkin lymphoma. The gene calls are TRBV15 and TRBJ2-3; the D is unclear. CDR3 protein: CATSTRKRRADTQYF. The CDR3 DNA sequence: TGTGCCACCAGCACAAGGAAGAGAAGAGCAGATACGCAGTATTTT.